In its sample, the clone carrying this T cell receptor (beta chain) was seen many times. The library came from three nested PCR rounds adapted from ARM-PCR protocols. One entry per CDR3 protein results from TCRdb running MiXCR on the multiplex PCR reads. The sample records 120,000 or so distinct CDR3 sequences, around three fifths being singletons. The sample comes from a study of tumor and adjacent non-tumor tissue in lung cancer. Deletions cut 0 bases from V and 2 bases from J, with 11 bases between. This CDR3 has 16 residues. Germline V gene data show CDR1 as SGHNT and CDR2 as YENEEA. No cell sorting was done before RNA was extracted from the tissue.

The specimen sequenced was lung tumor tissue. The chain joins TRBV11-3 to TRBJ2-1; D is unclear. The TCR comes from a man aged 30 to 39 with non-small cell lung cancer. CDR3 DNA sequence: TGTGCCAGCAGCTTAGACGGCAGAGTTACCTACAATGAGCAGTTCTTC. It codes for CASSLDGRVTYNEQFF.